Listed below are T cell receptor beta chains from one sample, sequenced in a study of shared T cell receptors in the human thymus. TCRdb's copy holds only in-frame clones and misses some; the assay was immunoSEQ multiplex PCR. The table has about 610,000 clones, around 87% seen once; the top ten hold roughly 0.0097%. Another study also made use of these data, one on human thymus T cells.

Material for sequencing was thymocytes. Every receptor here comes from a boy under three years old with a congenital heart defect. CDR3s include the opening cysteine and the closing phenylalanine or tryptophan. The order of the fields is J gene, D gene, clone size, V gene, CDR3 protein, CDR3 DNA. The D gene is left open where the match is weak. A row's size may be missing; if present it is once, few, many or a size class.

J: TRBJ1-4
D: -
size: few
V: TRBV4-2
CDR3: CASSQGSGGGDEKLFF
DNA: TGTGCCAGCAGCCAAGGGTCGGGGGGAGGAGATGAAAAACTGTTTTTT

J: TRBJ2-1
D: -
size: -
V: TRBV14
CDR3: CASSPQTGLPYNEQFF
DNA: TGTGCCAGCAGCCCGCAAACGGGACTTCCTTACAATGAGCAGTTCTTC

J: TRBJ1-5
D: TRBD1
size: once
V: TRBV5-6
CDR3: CASSAGQGSNQPQHF
DNA: TGTGCCAGCAGCGCGGGACAGGGGAGCAATCAGCCCCAGCATTTT

J: TRBJ2-3
D: TRBD2
size: -
V: TRBV5-4
CDR3: CASSLNSGRGGADTQYF
DNA: TGTGCCAGCAGCTTGAACTCCGGGAGGGGTGGCGCAGATACGCAGTATTTT

J: TRBJ2-7
D: TRBD2
size: -
V: TRBV28
CDR3: CASSPFTGGSNEQYF
DNA: TGCGCCAGCAGCCCGTTTACGGGAGGGTCCAACGAGCAGTACTTC

J: TRBJ2-7
D: -
size: -
V: TRBV27
CDR3: CASSLRDKGQGRNEQYF
DNA: TGTGCCAGCAGTTTAAGGGACAAAGGGCAGGGGCGGAACGAGCAGTACTTC

J: TRBJ2-1
D: -
size: -
V: TRBV11-2
CDR3: CASSLTPRGGHNEQFF
DNA: TGTGCCAGCAGCTTAACCCCAAGGGGGGGCCACAATGAGCAGTTCTTC

J: TRBJ2-2
D: TRBD2
size: -
V: TRBV5-1
CDR3: CASSSPPMTSARDTGELFF
DNA: TGCGCCAGCAGCTCTCCACCGATGACTAGCGCGAGAGACACCGGGGAGCTGTTTTTT

J: TRBJ2-7
D: -
size: -
V: TRBV25-1
CDR3: CASSSGRDEQYF
DNA: TGTGCCAGCAGTTCCGGCAGGGACGAGCAGTACTTC

J: TRBJ2-1
D: -
size: -
V: TRBV5-6
CDR3: CASSLEGGRLSSYNEQFF
DNA: TGTGCCAGCAGCTTGGAAGGGGGTCGACTCAGCTCCTACAATGAGCAGTTCTTC

J: TRBJ2-4
D: -
size: -
V: TRBV29-1
CDR3: CSVEAGLAKNIQYF
DNA: TGCAGCGTTGAGGCGGGGCTAGCCAAAAACATTCAGTACTTC

J: TRBJ2-5
D: -
size: -
V: TRBV11-2
CDR3: CASSSRNVVAVTGETQYF
DNA: TGTGCCAGCAGCTCCCGAAACGTCGTGGCGGTGACAGGCGAGACCCAGTACTTC

J: TRBJ1-1
D: TRBD1
size: -
V: TRBV11-2
CDR3: CASTRDRGPEAFF
DNA: TGTGCCAGCACCCGGGACAGGGGGCCTGAAGCTTTCTTT

J: TRBJ2-7
D: -
size: few
V: TRBV25-1
CDR3: CASSEWGGYEQYF
DNA: TGTGCCAGCAGTGAATGGGGCGGCTACGAGCAGTACTTC

J: TRBJ1-5
D: TRBD1
size: -
V: TRBV4-3
CDR3: CASSLRTGPDQPQHF
DNA: TGCGCCAGCAGCCTCAGGACAGGGCCAGATCAGCCCCAGCATTTT

J: TRBJ1-2
D: -
size: -
V: TRBV4-2
CDR3: CASSQDEVTYGYTF
DNA: TGTGCCAGCAGCCAAGATGAGGTTACCTATGGCTACACCTTC

J: TRBJ1-2
D: -
size: -
V: TRBV15
CDR3: CATSRGPNPGTNYGYTF
DNA: TGTGCCACCAGCAGAGGCCCCAACCCAGGGACTAACTATGGCTACACCTTC

J: TRBJ1-5
D: TRBD1
size: -
V: TRBV6-5
CDR3: CASSDRVSNQPQHF
DNA: TGTGCCAGCAGCGACAGGGTTAGCAATCAGCCCCAGCATTTT

J: TRBJ1-2
D: TRBD1
size: -
V: TRBV27
CDR3: CASSCKGGQGSYGYTF
DNA: TGTGCCAGCAGTTGCAAGGGGGGACAGGGGAGCTATGGCTACACCTTC

J: TRBJ2-7
D: -
size: -
V: TRBV6-1
CDR3: CASSGLLGRSNEQYF
DNA: TGTGCCAGCAGTGGTCTACTAGGGCGCTCGAACGAGCAGTACTTC

J: TRBJ1-5
D: -
size: -
V: TRBV19
CDR3: CASKEADSNQPQHF
DNA: TGTGCCAGTAAGGAGGCTGATAGCAATCAGCCCCAGCATTTT

J: TRBJ1-5
D: -
size: -
V: TRBV6-4
CDR3: CASRQGSQPQHF
DNA: TGTGCCAGCAGACAGGGTTCTCAGCCCCAGCATTTT

J: TRBJ2-3
D: TRBD2
size: -
V: TRBV4-2
CDR3: CASSHGTSGSSTDTQYF
DNA: TGTGCCAGCAGCCACGGGACTAGCGGGAGTAGCACAGATACGCAGTATTTT

J: TRBJ2-2
D: TRBD2
size: -
V: TRBV30
CDR3: CASCPGTSGSDTGELFF
DNA: TGTGCCTCGTGTCCCGGGACTAGCGGGAGCGACACCGGGGAGCTGTTTTTT

J: TRBJ2-7
D: TRBD2
size: -
V: TRBV30
CDR3: CAWRPGTSNYEQYF
DNA: TGTGCCTGGAGACCAGGGACTAGTAATTACGAGCAGTACTTC

J: TRBJ2-3
D: -
size: -
V: TRBV28
CDR3: CASSLYRAEADTQYF
DNA: TGTGCCAGCAGTTTGTACAGGGCGGAGGCAGATACGCAGTATTTT

J: TRBJ2-7
D: TRBD2
size: -
V: TRBV6-6
CDR3: CASSYWGRTSSYEQYF
DNA: TGTGCCAGCAGCTACTGGGGGCGGACTAGCAGCTACGAGCAGTACTTC

J: TRBJ2-3
D: -
size: few
V: TRBV28
CDR3: CASSLEGGIRPDTQYF
DNA: TGTGCCAGCAGTTTAGAGGGCGGGATCAGGCCAGATACGCAGTATTTT

J: TRBJ2-5
D: TRBD2
size: -
V: TRBV4-2
CDR3: CASSQRLAGGVGETQYF
DNA: TGTGCCAGCAGCCAACGCCTAGCGGGAGGGGTTGGGGAGACCCAGTACTTC

J: TRBJ2-3
D: TRBD2
size: few
V: TRBV5-4
CDR3: CASSRDYRTDTQYF
DNA: TGTGCCAGCAGCCGGGACTACCGCACAGATACGCAGTATTTT

J: TRBJ2-3
D: -
size: -
V: TRBV30
CDR3: CAWSSGEEDTQYF
DNA: TGTGCCTGGAGTTCGGGAGAGGAAGATACGCAGTATTTT

J: TRBJ2-1
D: TRBD2
size: -
V: TRBV13
CDR3: CASSSPSGVYNEQFF
DNA: TGTGCCAGCAGCTCCCCCAGCGGGGTGTACAATGAGCAGTTCTTC

J: TRBJ2-3
D: -
size: once
V: TRBV27
CDR3: CATKGALAEDTQYF
DNA: TGTGCCACCAAAGGGGCCCTTGCGGAAGATACGCAGTATTTT

J: TRBJ2-1
D: -
size: -
V: TRBV30
CDR3: CAWSSAVTNEQFF
DNA: TGTGCCTGGTCGAGCGCAGTAACGAATGAGCAGTTCTTC

J: TRBJ1-2
D: -
size: -
V: TRBV29-1
CDR3: CSVEVVRGGHGYTF
DNA: TGCAGCGTTGAAGTGGTCAGGGGCGGCCATGGCTACACCTTC

J: TRBJ1-3
D: TRBD1
size: once
V: TRBV4-1
CDR3: CASSQGSIWTGLNGSGNTIYF
DNA: TGCGCCAGCAGCCAAGGATCGATTTGGACAGGGTTGAATGGCTCTGGAAACACCATATATTTT

J: TRBJ1-2
D: -
size: -
V: TRBV4-2
CDR3: CASSPPSGTLSDNYGYTF
DNA: TGTGCCAGCAGCCCGCCAAGCGGGACCCTCTCGGATAACTATGGCTACACCTTC

J: TRBJ1-3
D: -
size: -
V: TRBV25-1
CDR3: CASSAPGDTGNTIYF
DNA: TGTGCCAGCAGTGCCCCGGGAGACACTGGAAACACCATATATTTT

J: TRBJ1-1
D: -
size: -
V: TRBV20-1
CDR3: CSARRWTEAFF
DNA: TGCAGTGCTAGGAGGTGGACTGAAGCTTTCTTT

J: TRBJ2-3
D: -
size: -
V: TRBV11-3
CDR3: CASSPRLDSDTQYF
DNA: TGTGCCAGCAGCCCGAGACTCGACTCAGATACGCAGTATTTT

J: TRBJ2-1
D: -
size: -
V: TRBV6-1
CDR3: CASSGRSLGGEQFF
DNA: TGTGCCAGCAGTGGCCGAAGTTTAGGAGGTGAGCAGTTCTTC

J: TRBJ2-3
D: TRBD2
size: -
V: TRBV18
CDR3: CASSPTGMGTSGRHTDTQYF
DNA: TGTGCCAGCTCACCCACAGGGATGGGGACTAGCGGGAGGCACACAGATACGCAGTATTTT

J: TRBJ1-5
D: TRBD1
size: few
V: TRBV19
CDR3: CASNPRFQGAQPQHF
DNA: TGTGCCAGTAATCCAAGGTTCCAGGGGGCCCAGCCCCAGCATTTT

J: TRBJ2-1
D: TRBD2
size: -
V: TRBV4-1
CDR3: CASSPILTSGRPLYNEQFF
DNA: TGCGCCAGCAGCCCTATATTGACTAGCGGGAGGCCCCTCTACAATGAGCAGTTCTTC

J: TRBJ1-1
D: -
size: -
V: TRBV5-6
CDR3: CASSFGDTQNTEAFF
DNA: TGTGCCAGCAGCTTCGGGGACACCCAGAACACTGAAGCTTTCTTT

J: TRBJ2-3
D: -
size: once
V: TRBV10-3
CDR3: CAISGTERLTDTQYF
DNA: TGTGCCATCAGTGGGACAGAGCGGCTCACAGATACGCAGTATTTT

J: TRBJ1-5
D: -
size: -
V: TRBV2
CDR3: CASHTGLGQPQHF
DNA: TGTGCCAGCCACACAGGGCTTGGCCAGCCCCAGCATTTT